These 12 T cell receptor beta chains share one sample of origin, sequenced in a study of T cell responses to AZD1222 COVID-19 vaccine. Assay: immunoSEQ multiplex PCR; the TCRdb copy retains only in-frame clones and omits some. This table holds roughly 100,000 clones, roughly 88% found once. Sample: peripheral blood, taken on day 0 of AZD1222 vaccination. The receptors come from an adult in good health.

Worth noting for this clone: This sample also contains other DNA sequences that code for the same CDR3. The rearrangement uses TRBV30 and TRBJ1-1; D is undetermined. Germline V gives CDR1 GTSNPN, CDR2 SVGIG (reference sequence). The CDR3 length is 11 residues. V dropped 3 bases and J dropped 1 base, with 3 bases sitting between them. CDR3 loop: CAWRGNTEAFF. The DNA for the CDR3 is TGTGCCTGGAGAGGGAACACTGAAGCTTTCTTT.

The genes are TRBV30 and TRBJ1-5, with 10 bases matching TRBD1. The CDR3 contains 14 residues. Germline assignment: CDR1 GTSNPN and CDR2 SVGIG (reference sequence). The CDR3 DNA follows: TGTGCGACGGGGGGACAGGGGAAAAATCAGCCCCAGCATTTT. It translates to CATGGQGKNQPQHF.

This chain uses TRBV28 with TRBJ2-3, with TRBD2 matching 11 bases. The junction had 8 bases not matched to a gene; V was cut back by 5 bases and J by 4 bases. This CDR3 has 16 amino acids. CDR1 is MDHEN, CDR2 SYDVKM, per germline. CDR3 sequence (DNA): TGTGCCAGCAGTCCCCCCGGACTAGCGGGCTCAGATACGCAGTATTTT. This gives the protein CASSPPGLAGSDTQYF.

This rearrangement joins TRBV6-5 to TRBJ2-7, with 7 positions matching TRBD2. Germline CDR1 reads MNHEY; CDR2 reads SVGAGI. The junction had 3 bases not matched to a gene; V was cut back by 2 bases and J by 2 bases. This CDR3 is 14 amino acids long. The DNA for the CDR3 is TGTGCCAGCAGTTACGGGGGGGAGGCCTACGAGCAGTACTTC. Its translation: CASSYGGEAYEQYF.

CDR3 nucleotide sequence: TGTGCCACCAGGCGGGGACAGGGTTACGAGCAGTACTTC. Protein: CATRRGQGYEQYF. This chain uses TRBV19 with TRBJ2-7; TRBD1 aligns across 9 bases. V gave up 10 bases and J gave up 4 bases; unmatched junction bases: 8. CDR1 LNHDA and CDR2 SQIVND come from the germline V gene (reference sequence). The CDR3 runs 13 residues.

The J gene is TRBJ2-7, the V gene TRBV9, with TRBD2 matching 7 bases. The germline CDR1 and CDR2 sequences are SGDLS and YYNGEE. The trim removed 4 bases at V and 4 bases at J, leaving 14 bases unmatched. The CDR3 spans 16 residues. The CDR3 DNA is TGTGCCAGCAGCCCAGGCGGGAGTCTCCGAAATTACGAGCAGTACTTC. It is translated as CASSPGGSLRNYEQYF.

In DNA form, the CDR3 reads TGCGCCAGCAGCTTGGAAAGTAGCGGGGGGTGGAATGAGCAGTTCTTC. As protein: CASSLESSGGWNEQFF. The rearrangement links TRBV5-1 to TRBJ2-1; 10 bases fit TRBD2. The CDR3 runs to 16 residues. With 0 bases clipped from V and 7 bases from J, the junction kept 7 bases outside the gene matches. Looked up from germline, CDR1 is SGHRS and CDR2 is YFSETQ.

This sequence joins TRBV27 and TRBJ1-5; D gene ambiguous. CDR1 is MNHEY and CDR2 is SMNVEV in the germline V gene (reference sequence). This CDR3 contains 15 residues. V dropped 4 bases and J dropped 0 bases, with 10 bases sitting between them. The CDR3 DNA reads as TGTGCCAGCAGTTCCTCTCCTCCTAGCAATCAGCCCCAGCATTTT. Its protein product is CASSSSPPSNQPQHF.

The J gene is TRBJ1-5, the V gene TRBV9; a weak D match, TRBD1 (5 bases). Looked up from germline, CDR1 is SGDLS and CDR2 is YYNGEE. V dropped 7 bases and J dropped 6 bases, with 20 bases sitting between them. The CDR3 runs 15 residues. The CDR3 spells CASAGDDRPGQPQHF. In nucleotides, the CDR3 is TGTGCCAGCGCTGGGGACGACAGACCCGGTCAGCCCCAGCATTTT.

The chain uses TRBV20-1 and TRBJ2-1, with a possible D match to TRBD2 (5 bases). CDR1 is DFQATT, CDR2 SNEGSKA, per germline (reference sequence). The length of the CDR3 is 14 residues. Trimming removed 3 bases at V and 9 bases at J, with 18 bases between. CDR3 protein: CSASLEESWGEQFF. The CDR3 coding sequence is TGCAGTGCTAGTCTGGAGGAGTCATGGGGTGAGCAGTTCTTC.

J is TRBJ2-5 and V is TRBV2; 7 bases fit TRBD2. Looked up from germline, CDR1 is SNHLY and CDR2 is FYNNEI. The V and J ends lost 6 bases and 0 bases, in that order; junction bases with no gene match: 10. CDR3 length equals 16 residues. CDR3 DNA sequence: TGTGCCAGCAGCCTTGGGGCTAGCGGCCACCAAGAGACCCAGTACTTC. Protein product: CASSLGASGHQETQYF. The full variable domain, in which reference TRBV2 and TRBJ2-5 provide the parts outside the CDR3, is EPEVTQTPSHQVTQMGQEVILRCVPISNHLYFYWYRQILGQKVEFLVSFYNNEISEKSEIFDDQFSVERPDGSNFTLKIRSTKLEDSAMYFCASSLGASGHQETQYFGPGTRLLVL.

This rearrangement joins TRBV7-9 to TRBJ1-1; no clear D gene. Trimming removed 5 bases at V and 0 bases at J, with 13 bases between. CDR1 and CDR2 (germline): SEHNR, FQNEAQ (reference sequence). The CDR3 contains 15 residues. The CDR3 coding sequence is TGTGCCAGCAGCGATCCCGGTCTAATGAACACTGAAGCTTTCTTT. It is translated as CASSDPGLMNTEAFF.